The following is a T cell receptor beta chain sequence with its context. These data belong to a study of blood T cell repertoires in COVID-19. Trimming removed 4 bases from V and 3 bases from J, with 5 bases in between. The germline V gene encodes CDR1 DFQATT and CDR2 SNEGSKA (reference sequence). CDR3 length: 11 residues. Per the authors' pipeline: Using reference gene primer amplification, nucleated cell counts were estimated. Clones were read by immunoSEQ multiplex PCR, and TCRdb kept only the in-frame ones, dropping some. D and trimming come from the DNA, and the V and J calls and clone size come from that table. The sample has approximately 120,000 clones; 84% are singletons.

The chain combines TRBV20-1 with TRBJ2-3; D is unresolved. This sequence originates from an elderly woman with active or convalescent COVID-19. Sample: peripheral blood. CDR3 sequence: CSATETDTQYF. CDR3 nucleotide sequence: TGCAGTGCTACGGAGACAGATACGCAGTATTTT.